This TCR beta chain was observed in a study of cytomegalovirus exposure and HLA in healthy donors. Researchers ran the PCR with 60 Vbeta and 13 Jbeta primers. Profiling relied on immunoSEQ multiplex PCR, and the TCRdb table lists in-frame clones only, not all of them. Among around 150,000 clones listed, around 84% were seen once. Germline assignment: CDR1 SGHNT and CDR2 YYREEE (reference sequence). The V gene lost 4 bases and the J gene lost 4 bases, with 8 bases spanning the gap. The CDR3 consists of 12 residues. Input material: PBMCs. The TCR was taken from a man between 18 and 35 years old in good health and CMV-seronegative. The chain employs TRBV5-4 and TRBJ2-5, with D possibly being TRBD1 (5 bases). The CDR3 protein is CASSPQGETQYF. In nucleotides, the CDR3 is TGTGCCAGCAGCCCCCAGGGAGAGACCCAGTACTTC.